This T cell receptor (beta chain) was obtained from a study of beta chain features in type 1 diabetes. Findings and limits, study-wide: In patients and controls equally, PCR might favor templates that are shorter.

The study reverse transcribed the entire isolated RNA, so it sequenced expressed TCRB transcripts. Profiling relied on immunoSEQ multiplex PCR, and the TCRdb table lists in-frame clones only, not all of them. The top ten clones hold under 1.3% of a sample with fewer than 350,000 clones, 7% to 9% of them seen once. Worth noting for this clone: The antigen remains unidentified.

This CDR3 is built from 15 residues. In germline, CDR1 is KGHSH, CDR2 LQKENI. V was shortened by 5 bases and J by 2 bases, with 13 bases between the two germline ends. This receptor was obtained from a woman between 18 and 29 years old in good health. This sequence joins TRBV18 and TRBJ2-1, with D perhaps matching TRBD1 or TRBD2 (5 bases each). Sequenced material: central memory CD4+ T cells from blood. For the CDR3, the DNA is TGTGCCAGCTCATCCAAGGTGGGGGCCTACAATGAGCAGTTCTTC. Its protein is CASSSKVGAYNEQFF.